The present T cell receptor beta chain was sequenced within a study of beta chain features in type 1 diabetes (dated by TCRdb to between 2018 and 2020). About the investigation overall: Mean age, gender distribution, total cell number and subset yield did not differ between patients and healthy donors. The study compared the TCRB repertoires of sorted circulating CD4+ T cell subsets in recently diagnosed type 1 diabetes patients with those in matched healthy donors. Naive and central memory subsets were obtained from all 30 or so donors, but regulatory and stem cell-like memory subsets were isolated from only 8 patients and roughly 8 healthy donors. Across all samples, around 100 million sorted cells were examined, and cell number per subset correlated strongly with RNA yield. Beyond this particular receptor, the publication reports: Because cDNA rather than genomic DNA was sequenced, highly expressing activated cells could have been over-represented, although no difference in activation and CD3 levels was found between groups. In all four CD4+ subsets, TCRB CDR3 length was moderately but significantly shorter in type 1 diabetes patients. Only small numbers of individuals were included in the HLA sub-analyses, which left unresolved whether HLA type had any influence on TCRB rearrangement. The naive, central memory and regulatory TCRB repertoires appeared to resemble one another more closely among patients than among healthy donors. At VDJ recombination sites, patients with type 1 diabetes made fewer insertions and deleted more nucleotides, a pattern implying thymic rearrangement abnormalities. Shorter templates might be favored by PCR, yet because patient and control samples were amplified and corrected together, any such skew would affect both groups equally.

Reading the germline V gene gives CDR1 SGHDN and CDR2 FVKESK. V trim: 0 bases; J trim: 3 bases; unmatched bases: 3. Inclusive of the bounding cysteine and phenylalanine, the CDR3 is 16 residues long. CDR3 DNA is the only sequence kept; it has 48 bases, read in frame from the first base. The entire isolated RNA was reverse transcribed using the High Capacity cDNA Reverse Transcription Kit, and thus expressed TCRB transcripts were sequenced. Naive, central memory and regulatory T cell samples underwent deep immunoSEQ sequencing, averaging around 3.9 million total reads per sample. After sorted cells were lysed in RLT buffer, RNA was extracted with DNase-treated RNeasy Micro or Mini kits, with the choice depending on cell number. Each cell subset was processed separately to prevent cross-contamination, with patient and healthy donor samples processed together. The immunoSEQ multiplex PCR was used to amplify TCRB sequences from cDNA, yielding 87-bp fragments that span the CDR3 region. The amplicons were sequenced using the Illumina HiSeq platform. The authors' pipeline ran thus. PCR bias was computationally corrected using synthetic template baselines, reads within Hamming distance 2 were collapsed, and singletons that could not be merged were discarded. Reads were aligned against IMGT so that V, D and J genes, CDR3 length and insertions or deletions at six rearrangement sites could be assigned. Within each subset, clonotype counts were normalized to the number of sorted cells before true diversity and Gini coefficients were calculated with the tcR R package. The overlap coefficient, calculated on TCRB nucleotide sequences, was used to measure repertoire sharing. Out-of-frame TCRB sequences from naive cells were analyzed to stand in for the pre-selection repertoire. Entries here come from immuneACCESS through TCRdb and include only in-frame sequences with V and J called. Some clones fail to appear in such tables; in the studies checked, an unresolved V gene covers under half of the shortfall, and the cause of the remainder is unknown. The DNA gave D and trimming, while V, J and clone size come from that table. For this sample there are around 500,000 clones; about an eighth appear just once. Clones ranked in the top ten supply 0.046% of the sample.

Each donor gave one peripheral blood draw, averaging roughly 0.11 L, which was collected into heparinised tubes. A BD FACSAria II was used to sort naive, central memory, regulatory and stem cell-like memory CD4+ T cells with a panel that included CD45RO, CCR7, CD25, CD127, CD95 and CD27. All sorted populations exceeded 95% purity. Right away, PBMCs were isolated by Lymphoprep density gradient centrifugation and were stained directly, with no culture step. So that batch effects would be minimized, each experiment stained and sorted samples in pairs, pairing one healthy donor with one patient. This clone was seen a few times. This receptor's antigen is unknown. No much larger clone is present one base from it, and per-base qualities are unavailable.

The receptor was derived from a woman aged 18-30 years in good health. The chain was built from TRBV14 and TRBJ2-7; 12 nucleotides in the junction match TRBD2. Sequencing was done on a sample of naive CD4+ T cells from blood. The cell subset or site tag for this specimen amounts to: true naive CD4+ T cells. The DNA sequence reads TGTGCCAGCAGCCAAGAAGGACTAGCGGGGTACTACGAGCAGTACTTC. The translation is CASSQEGLAGYYEQYF.